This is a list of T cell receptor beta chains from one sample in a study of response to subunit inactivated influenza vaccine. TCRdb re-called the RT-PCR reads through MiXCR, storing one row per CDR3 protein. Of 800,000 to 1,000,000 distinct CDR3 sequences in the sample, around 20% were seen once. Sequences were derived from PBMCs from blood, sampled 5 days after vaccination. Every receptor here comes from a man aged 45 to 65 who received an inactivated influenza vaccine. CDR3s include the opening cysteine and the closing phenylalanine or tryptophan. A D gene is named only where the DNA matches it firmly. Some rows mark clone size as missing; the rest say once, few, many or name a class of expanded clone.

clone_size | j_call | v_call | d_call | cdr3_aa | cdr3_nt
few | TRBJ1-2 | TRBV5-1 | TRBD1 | CASRPEPTGGHGYTF | TGCGCCAGCAGACCTGAACCGACAGGGGGACATGGCTACACCTTC
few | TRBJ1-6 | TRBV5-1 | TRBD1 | CASSQRQGGNSPLHF | TGCGCCAGCAGCCAGAGACAGGGGGGGAATTCACCCCTCCACTTT
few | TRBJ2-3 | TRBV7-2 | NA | CASSSARGAGSQYF | TGTGCCAGCAGCTCCGCCCGGGGCGCCGGTTCGCAGTATTTT
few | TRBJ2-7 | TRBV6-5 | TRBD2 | CASSYSAGGDEQYF | TGTGCCAGCAGTTACTCCGCGGGGGGCGACGAGCAGTACTTC
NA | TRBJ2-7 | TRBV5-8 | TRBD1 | CASSQGVLREQYF | TGTGCCAGCAGTCAGGGGGTACTTCGCGAGCAGTACTTC
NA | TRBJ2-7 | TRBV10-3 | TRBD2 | CAISEGTSGTYEQYF | TGTGCCATCAGTGAGGGGACTAGCGGAACCTACGAGCAGTACTTC
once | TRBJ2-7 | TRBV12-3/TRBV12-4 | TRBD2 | CASRGGIGVYEQYF | TGTGCCAGCAGGGGGGGGATAGGGGTCTACGAGCAGTACTTC
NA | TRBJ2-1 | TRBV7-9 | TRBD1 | CASSIGQGADNEQFF | TGTGCCAGCAGCATAGGACAGGGGGCGGACAATGAGCAGTTCTTC
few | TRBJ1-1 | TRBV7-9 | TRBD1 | CASSLDWTGKAFF | TGTGCCAGCAGCTTAGACTGGACAGGGAAAGCTTTCTTT
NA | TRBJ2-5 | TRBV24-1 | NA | CATSDPGRPSETQYF | TGTGCCACCAGTGATCCCGGGAGACCATCAGAGACCCAGTACTTC
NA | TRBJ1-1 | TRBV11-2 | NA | CASSLQLQPHTEAFF | TGTGCCAGCAGCCTCCAGTTACAGCCCCACACTGAAGCTTTCTTT